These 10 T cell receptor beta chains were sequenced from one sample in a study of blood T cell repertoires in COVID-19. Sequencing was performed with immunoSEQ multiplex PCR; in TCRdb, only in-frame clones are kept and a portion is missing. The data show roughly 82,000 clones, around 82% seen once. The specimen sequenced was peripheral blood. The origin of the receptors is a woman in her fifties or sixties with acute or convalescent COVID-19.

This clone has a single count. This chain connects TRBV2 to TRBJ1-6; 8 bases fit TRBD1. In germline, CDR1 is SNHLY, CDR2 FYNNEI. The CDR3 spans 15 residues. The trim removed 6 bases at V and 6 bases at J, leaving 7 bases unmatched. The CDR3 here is CASREQGVRNSPLHF. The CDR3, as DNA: TGTGCCAGCAGGGAACAGGGGGTTCGTAATTCACCCCTCCACTTT. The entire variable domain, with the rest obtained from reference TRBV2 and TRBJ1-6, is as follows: EPEVTQTPSHQVTQMGQEVILRCVPISNHLYFYWYRQILGQKVEFLVSFYNNEISEKSEIFDDQFSVERPDGSNFTLKIRSTKLEDSAMYFCASREQGVRNSPLHFGNGTRLTVT.

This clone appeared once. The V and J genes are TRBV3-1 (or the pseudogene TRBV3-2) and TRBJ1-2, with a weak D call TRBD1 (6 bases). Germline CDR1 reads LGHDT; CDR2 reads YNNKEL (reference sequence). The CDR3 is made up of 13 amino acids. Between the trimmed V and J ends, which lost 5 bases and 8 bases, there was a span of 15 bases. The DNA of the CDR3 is TGTGCCAGCAGCTATGCAGGGGCGCGAGGCTACACCTTC. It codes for CASSYAGARGYTF.

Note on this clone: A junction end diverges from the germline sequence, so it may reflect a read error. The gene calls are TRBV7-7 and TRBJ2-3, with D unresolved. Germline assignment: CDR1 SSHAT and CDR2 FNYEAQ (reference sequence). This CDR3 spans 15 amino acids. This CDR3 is CASSYTTHPRDTQYF. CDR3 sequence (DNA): TGTGCTAGCAGCTATACCACTCACCCGCGCGATACGCAGTATTTT.

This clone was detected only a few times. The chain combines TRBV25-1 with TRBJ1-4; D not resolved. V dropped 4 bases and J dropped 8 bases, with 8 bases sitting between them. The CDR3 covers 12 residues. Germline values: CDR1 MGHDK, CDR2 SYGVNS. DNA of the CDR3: TGTGCCAGCAGTGTTCCCGGGGAAAAACTGTTTTTT. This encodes CASSVPGEKLFF.

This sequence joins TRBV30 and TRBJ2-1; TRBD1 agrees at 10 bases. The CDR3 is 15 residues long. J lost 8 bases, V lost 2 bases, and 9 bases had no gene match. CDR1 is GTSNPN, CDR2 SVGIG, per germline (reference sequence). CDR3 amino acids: CAWSKTGGLGYEQFF. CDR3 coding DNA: TGTGCCTGGAGTAAGACAGGGGGCCTTGGATATGAGCAGTTCTTC.

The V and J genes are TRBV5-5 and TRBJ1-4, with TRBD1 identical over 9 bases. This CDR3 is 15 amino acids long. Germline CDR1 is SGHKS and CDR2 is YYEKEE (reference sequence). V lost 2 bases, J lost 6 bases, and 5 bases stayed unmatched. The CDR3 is CASSFQGQGHEKLFF. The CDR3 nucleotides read TGTGCCAGCAGCTTTCAGGGACAGGGTCATGAAAAACTGTTTTTT.

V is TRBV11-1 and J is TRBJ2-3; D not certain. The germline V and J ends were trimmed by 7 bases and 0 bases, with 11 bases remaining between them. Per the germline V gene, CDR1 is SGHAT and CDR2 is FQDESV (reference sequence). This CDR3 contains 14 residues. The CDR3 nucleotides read TGTGCCAGCACTCCACAGACGAGCACAGATACGCAGTATTTT. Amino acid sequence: CASTPQTSTDTQYF.

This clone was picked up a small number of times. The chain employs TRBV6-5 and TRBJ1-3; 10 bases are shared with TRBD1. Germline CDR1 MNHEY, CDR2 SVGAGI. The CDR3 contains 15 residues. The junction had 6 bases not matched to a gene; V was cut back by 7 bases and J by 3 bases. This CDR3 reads CASKRQGAGGNTIYF. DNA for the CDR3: TGTGCCAGCAAGCGACAGGGGGCGGGTGGAAACACCATATATTTT.

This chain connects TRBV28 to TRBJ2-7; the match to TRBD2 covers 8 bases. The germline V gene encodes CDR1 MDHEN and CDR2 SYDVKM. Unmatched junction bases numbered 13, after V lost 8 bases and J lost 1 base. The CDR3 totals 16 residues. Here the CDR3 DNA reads TGTGCCAGCTCCACCCAGGGACTAGACAGATCCTACGAGCAGTACTTC. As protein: CASSTQGLDRSYEQYF.

This CDR3 is CASSAPNSGDTEAFF. As DNA, the CDR3 is TGTGCCAGCAGTGCACCAAACTCGGGGGACACTGAAGCTTTCTTT. The chain couples TRBV25-1 to TRBJ1-1, with D perhaps TRBD1 (5 bases). V lost 4 bases and J lost 3, with 15 bases in between. In germline, CDR1 is MGHDK, CDR2 SYGVNS. The CDR3 is 15 amino acids.